This T cell receptor (beta chain) was sequenced in a study of T cell responses to AZD1222 COVID-19 vaccine. V lost 0 bases and J 1 base, leaving 7 bases between the germline ends. The germline gives CDR1 MRHNA, CDR2 SNTAGT. This CDR3 contains 14 residues. Some clones are missing from TCRdb's copy, which holds only in-frame ones; the method was immunoSEQ multiplex PCR. The sample lists fewer than 200,000 clones; 92% were seen once. This chain connects TRBV6-4 to TRBJ2-7; D is ambiguous. The sequence came from an adult in good health. The input for sequencing was peripheral blood, taken on day 0 of MenACWY control vaccination. CDR3 sequence reads: CASSDSHGSYEQYF. CDR3 coding DNA: TGTGCCAGCAGTGACTCCCACGGATCCTACGAGCAGTACTTC.